Below, 15 T cell receptor beta chains from the same sample are listed, as sequenced in a study of blood T cell repertoires in COVID-19. Assay: immunoSEQ multiplex PCR; the TCRdb copy retains only in-frame clones and omits some. The table shows approximately 150,000 clones, with about 89% occurring only once. Specimen: peripheral blood. Source of these receptors: a man in his fifties with active or convalescent COVID-19.

Notes on this clone: The same CDR3 can be traced to other DNA sequences in this sample. The J gene is TRBJ2-1, the V gene TRBV11-3; possible D gene TRBD2, 5 bases. The CDR3 has 14 amino acids. The germline V gene has CDR1 SGHNT and CDR2 YENEEA. V was shortened by 3 bases and J by 0 bases, with 6 bases between the two germline ends. The CDR3 nucleotides are TGTGCCAGCAGCTTCCGGGGCTCCTACAATGAGCAGTTCTTC. Its translation is CASSFRGSYNEQFF.

This chain connects TRBV7-2 to TRBJ1-4, with 8 nucleotides matching TRBD1. The germline CDR1 and CDR2 sequences are SGHTA and FQGNSA. The length of the CDR3 is 15 residues. V lost 2 bases to trimming and J lost 8 bases; unmatched junction nucleotides: 7. The DNA for the CDR3 is TGTGCCAGCAGCTTACCGACAGGGGTAGGAGAAAAACTGTTTTTT. Translating it yields CASSLPTGVGEKLFF.

V gene TRBV6-2 or TRBV6-3 combines with J gene TRBJ2-7; TRBD2 matches at 9 bases. The CDR3 runs 14 residues. V lost 2 bases and J lost 7; bases outside the gene matches: 6. In germline, CDR1 is MNHEY, CDR2 SVGEGT. The CDR3, as DNA: TGTGCCAGCAGTTACCCCGCGGGGGGGATAGAGCAGTACTTC. As protein: CASSYPAGGIEQYF.

The chain combines TRBV29-1 with TRBJ2-7, with 10 bases that match TRBD1. The CDR3 totals 15 residues. V gave up 1 base and J gave up 7 bases; unmatched junction bases: 10. Germline loops: CDR1 SQVTM, CDR2 ANQGSEA. CDR3 nucleotides: TGCAGCGTTGAAGCCCGGGACAGGGGACCGGGGGAGCAGTACTTC. It codes for CSVEARDRGPGEQYF.

This clone was counted at least ten times. V usage is TRBV11-2 and J usage is TRBJ2-7; 7 bases map to TRBD1. Germline V lookup: CDR1 SGHAT, CDR2 FQNNGV. The CDR3 spans 14 residues. Trimming took 3 bases from V and 3 from J; bases not matched to a gene: 5. The CDR3 nucleotides read TGTGCCAGCAGCTTTGGTACAGGGGACTACGAGCAGTACTTC. Its translation: CASSFGTGDYEQYF.

The chain recombines TRBV9 with TRBJ2-7; 8 bases agree with TRBD1. The CDR3 loop spans 12 amino acids. The germline V gene encodes CDR1 SGDLS and CDR2 YYNGEE. J was trimmed by 7 bases and V by 4 bases; bases with no gene match: 4. CDR3 in DNA: TGTGCCAGCAGCCAAAGACAGGGGGAGCAGTACTTC. Its protein is CASSQRQGEQYF. The variable domain in full, with the rest retrieved from reference TRBV9 and TRBJ2-7, is DSGVTQTPKHLITATGQRVTLRCSPRSGDLSVYWYQQSLDQGLQFLIQYYNGEERAKGNILERFSAQQFPDLHSELNLSSLELGDSALYFCASSQRQGEQYFGPGTRLTVT.

The genes are TRBV7-9 and TRBJ2-3; TRBD1 is a possible D gene (6 bases). The germline V gene encodes CDR1 SEHNR and CDR2 FQNEAQ (reference sequence). Trimming removed 5 bases at V and 4 bases at J, with 10 bases between. CDR3 length: 13 amino acids. This CDR3 is CASSPPGADTQYF. The CDR3, as DNA: TGTGCCAGCAGCCCCCCAGGGGCAGATACGCAGTATTTT.

The rearrangement links TRBV4-2 to TRBJ2-7; 10 nucleotides line up with TRBD1. Losses at the gene ends were 1 base for V and 5 bases for J; bases not matched to a gene: 5. The CDR3 runs to 15 residues. Per germline, CDR1 LGHNA and CDR2 YNFKEQ. For the CDR3, the DNA is TGTGCCAGCAGCCAAGCCAGGACAGGGGGTCACGAGCAGTACTTC. This sequence encodes CASSQARTGGHEQYF.

The chain carries TRBV18 and TRBJ2-3, with 7 bases aligning to TRBD2. The V gene end was trimmed by 3 bases and the J gene end by 2 bases; junction bases not matched to a gene: 8. Germline CDR1 and CDR2: KGHSH and LQKENI. The CDR3 totals 16 residues. CDR3 sequence: CASSPFGTTATDTQYF. The CDR3 DNA is TGTGCCAGCTCACCTTTTGGGACTACCGCCACAGATACGCAGTATTTT.

This clone was counted a few times. This chain joins TRBV5-4 and TRBJ2-1; D remains unclear. The germline V gene encodes CDR1 SGHNT and CDR2 YYREEE (reference sequence). V lost 2 bases, J lost 8 bases, and 17 bases lay in between. This CDR3 has 15 amino acids. The CDR3 is CASSLTGLRQYEQFF. CDR3 bases: TGTGCCAGCAGCTTAACCGGATTGCGGCAATATGAGCAGTTCTTC.

Of note for this clone: Other DNA variants within this sample encode the same CDR3. The genes are TRBV12-3 or TRBV12-4 and TRBJ2-3, with no clear D. Trimming pared 8 bases from V and 1 base from J, leaving 7 bases between. The CDR3 is 12 residues long. In DNA form, the CDR3 reads TGTGCCAGCCGACGGGGCACAGATACGCAGTATTTT. Protein sequence: CASRRGTDTQYF.

V is TRBV9 and J is TRBJ2-2; TRBD2 aligns across 9 bases. V lost 2 bases and J lost 2; bases outside the gene matches: 10. The CDR3 runs to 18 residues. Germline V gene lookup returns CDR1 SGDLS and CDR2 YYNGEE. Here the CDR3 DNA reads TGTGCCAGCAGCGTCCGCGGGGGGGCCGGGTACAACACCGGGGAGCTGTTTTTT. Its translation: CASSVRGGAGYNTGELFF.

The chain employs TRBV28 and TRBJ2-6; TRBD1 agrees at 9 bases. V lost 7 bases to trimming and J lost 4 bases; unmatched junction nucleotides: 5. Germline V gene lookup returns CDR1 MDHEN and CDR2 SYDVKM. The CDR3 consists of 15 residues. CDR3 residues: CASTQGASGANVLTF. CDR3 nucleotide sequence: TGTGCCAGCACACAGGGGGCATCAGGGGCCAACGTCCTGACTTTC.

The V and J genes are TRBV5-1 and TRBJ2-1, with D possibly TRBD2 on 5 matching bases. Trimming stripped 0 bases from V and 1 base from J, with 11 bases between. This CDR3 region has 16 residues. Germline V gene sequence: CDR1 SGHRS, CDR2 YFSETQ. The CDR3 loop reads CASSLGVDLSYNEQFF. The CDR3 bases are TGCGCCAGCAGCTTGGGGGTGGACTTATCCTACAATGAGCAGTTCTTC.

The chain recombines TRBV15 with TRBJ1-2; TRBD1 is a possible D gene (6 bases). The length of the CDR3 is 15 residues. Germline V lookup: CDR1 LNHNV, CDR2 YYDKDF (reference sequence). Trimming removed 1 base from V and 5 bases from J, with 14 bases in between. CDR3 sequence (DNA): TGTGCCACCAGCAGAGCCTCGACAGGCGCTTATGGCTACACCTTC. Translated: CATSRASTGAYGYTF.